The 10 T cell receptor beta chains in this list originate from one sample, sequenced in a study of cytomegalovirus exposure and HLA in healthy donors. PCR amplification relied on 60 Vbeta primers (plus 13 Jbeta primers). Assay used: immunoSEQ multiplex PCR; TCRdb lists only in-frame clones, some missing. This sample has 160,000 or so clones, with approximately 80% found just once. The source material was PBMCs. Source of these receptors: a woman in her 30s in good health and CMV-seropositive.

The rearrangement joins TRBV6-5 to TRBJ1-1; D is perhaps TRBD1 (5 bases). This CDR3 contains 13 residues. The V and J ends lost 5 bases and 3 bases respectively, with 10 bases between them. The germline gives CDR1 MNHEY, CDR2 SVGAGI. The CDR3 loop is CASSLWGDTEAFF. DNA for the CDR3: TGTGCCAGCAGTCTGTGGGGCGACACTGAAGCTTTCTTT.

The chain joins TRBV13 to TRBJ1-1; tentatively, D is TRBD1 (5 bases). V gave up 7 bases and J gave up 3 bases, with 18 bases separating them. This CDR3 is 15 amino acids long. Germline-derived CDR1 and CDR2 are PRHDT and FYEKMQ (reference sequence). The CDR3 reads CASTLGRWGDTEAFF. The CDR3 region has the DNA TGTGCCAGCACCCTTGGTCGGTGGGGCGACACTGAAGCTTTCTTT.

The rearrangement links TRBV15 to TRBJ2-3, with 11 bases matching TRBD2. With 4 bases clipped from V and 0 bases from J, the junction kept 6 bases outside the gene matches. The germline gives CDR1 LNHNV, CDR2 YYDKDF (reference sequence). The CDR3 covers 17 residues. The CDR3 sequence is CATSTQTSGESTDTQYF. CDR3 sequence (DNA): TGTGCCACCAGCACCCAGACTAGCGGGGAAAGCACAGATACGCAGTATTTT.

V gene TRBV7-6 combines with J gene TRBJ2-1; a weak D match, TRBD2 (5 bases). CDR3 size: 15 residues. Per germline, CDR1 SGHVS and CDR2 FNYEAQ. The V end was cut by 2 bases, the J end by 10 bases, with 18 bases between. As DNA, the CDR3 is TGTGCCAGCAGCTTAAAACCCGGGTGGATAGCGGAGCAGTTCTTC. Residues: CASSLKPGWIAEQFF.

The J gene is TRBJ2-2, the V gene TRBV19; a weak D match, TRBD2 (5 bases). Germline V gene sequence: CDR1 LNHDA, CDR2 SQIVND (reference sequence). Between the trimmed V and J ends, which lost 8 bases and 15 bases, there was a span of 22 bases. This CDR3 contains 13 residues. The CDR3 loop is CASQDRAVGVLFF. CDR3 nucleotides: TGTGCCAGTCAGGACCGAGCGGTGGGTGTATTGTTTTTT. Variable domain in full (rest from reference TRBV19 and TRBJ2-2): DGGITQSPKYLFRKEGQNVTLSCEQNLNHDAMYWYRQDPGQGLRLIYYSQIVNDFQKGDIAEGYSVSREKKESFPLTVTSAQKNPTAFYLCASQDRAVGVLFFGEGSRLTVL.

The chain carries TRBV4-1 and TRBJ1-2, with a weak D call TRBD1 (5 bases). V was pared by 4 bases and J by 4 bases, with 16 bases between. The CDR3 extends over 15 amino acids. Germline V gene data show CDR1 as MGHRA and CDR2 as YSYEKL. The CDR3 spells CASSPRGGEGYGYTF. The DNA for the CDR3 is TGCGCCAGCAGCCCTAGGGGCGGTGAAGGCTATGGCTACACCTTC.

The chain employs TRBV2 and TRBJ2-7; 14 bases match TRBD2. Germline V gene data show CDR1 as SNHLY and CDR2 as FYNNEI. The V segment lost 5 bases and the J segment 4 bases; nucleotides outside the gene matches: 16. This CDR3 region has 19 residues. CDR3 bases: TGTGCCAGCAGTCCGAGCTTTCGACTAGCGGGGGGGCTCGGATACGAGCAGTACTTC. Translated: CASSPSFRLAGGLGYEQYF.

The chain employs TRBV4-2 and TRBJ2-7, with 8 nucleotides matching TRBD1. Trimming at V came to 4 bases and at J to 1 base, leaving 3 bases not matched to a gene. CDR1 and CDR2 (germline): LGHNA, YNFKEQ. This CDR3 is 14 amino acids long. In DNA, the CDR3 is TGTGCCAGCAGCCCCGACAGGGGATCCTACGAGCAGTACTTC. It yields the protein CASSPDRGSYEQYF.

The CDR3 region has the DNA TGCAGTGCAAGGCTAGCCTATGAAGCTTTCTTT. It is translated as CSARLAYEAFF. V is TRBV20-1 and J is TRBJ1-1; no reliable D call. Germline V gene data show CDR1 as DFQATT and CDR2 as SNEGSKA (reference sequence). The V gene lost 6 bases and the J gene lost 7 bases, with 12 bases spanning the gap. CDR3 length equals 11 residues.

The chain employs TRBV28 and TRBJ1-2, with 9 bases matching TRBD1. The length of the CDR3 is 14 residues. Germline V lookup: CDR1 MDHEN, CDR2 SYDVKM. V lost 4 bases and J lost 3; bases outside the gene matches: 3. CDR3 region: CASSYRTGDYGYTF. The CDR3 coding sequence is TGTGCCAGCAGTTATCGGACAGGGGACTATGGCTACACCTTC.